The T cell receptor beta chain described here comes from a study of T cell changes during pregnancy in multiple sclerosis. Per germline, CDR1 MNHEY and CDR2 SMNVEV (reference sequence). The CDR3 sequence is 15 residues long. V lost 5 bases to trimming and J lost 2 bases; unmatched junction nucleotides: 7. Generated by immunoSEQ multiplex PCR, the TCRdb table keeps only in-frame clones and is missing some. The sample contains fewer than 85,000 clones, 90% to 95% of which appear only once. This material consisted of peripheral blood, taken in the first trimester of pregnancy. The gene calls are TRBV27 and TRBJ2-3; 7 nucleotides line up with TRBD1. The receptor was isolated from a female donor in good health, enrolled as a control in a pregnancy study. As DNA, the CDR3 is TGTGCCAGCAGTGTTGGGACAGAACCCACAGATACGCAGTATTTT. Residues: CASSVGTEPTDTQYF.